The 29 T cell receptor beta chains below come from one sample, sequenced in a study of cytomegalovirus exposure and HLA in healthy donors. The study ran its PCR with 60 Vbeta and 13 Jbeta primers. Data came from immunoSEQ multiplex PCR; TCRdb stores just in-frame clones and leaves some out. Of 150,000 or so clones listed, roughly 10% are singletons. Material: PBMCs. These receptors all come from a man aged 50 to 59 in good health and CMV-seronegative.

The V and J genes are TRBV5-3 and TRBJ2-1; 7 nucleotides align to TRBD2. TRBV5-3 is flagged as an ORF with uncertain function. This CDR3 comprises 17 residues. V dropped 0 bases and J dropped 1; count of bases not matched to a gene: 7. CDR3 sequence reads: CARSLAIWGGSYNEQFF. The CDR3 DNA reads TGTGCCAGAAGCTTGGCTATCTGGGGGGGGTCCTACAATGAGCAGTTCTTC.

V gene TRBV5-4 combines with J gene TRBJ1-6, with D unclear. Trimming removed 0 bases from V and 0 bases from J, with 4 bases in between. CDR1 is SGHNT and CDR2 is YYREEE in the germline V gene (reference sequence). The CDR3 is 15 amino acids. The CDR3 protein is CASSLDSSYNSPLHF. The DNA for the CDR3 is TGTGCCAGCAGCTTGGATAGCTCCTATAATTCACCCCTCCACTTT. Full variable domain (remainder filled in from reference TRBV5-4 and TRBJ1-6): ETGVTQSPTHLIKTRGQQVTLRCSSQSGHNTVSWYQQALGQGPQFIFQYYREEENGRGNFPPRFSGLQFPNYSSELNVNALELDDSALYLCASSLDSSYNSPLHFGNGTRLTVT.

This clone was seen a few times. This chain links TRBV28 with TRBJ1-2, with 9 bases identical to TRBD1. V was pared by 7 bases and J by 4 bases, with 4 bases of the junction left unmatched. Germline CDR1 is MDHEN and CDR2 is SYDVKM. This CDR3 has 13 amino acids. The chain's CDR3 is CASTDRGGYGYTF. DNA for the CDR3: TGTGCCAGCACGGACAGGGGCGGCTATGGCTACACCTTC.

A few counts support this clone. The chain is built from TRBV7-2 and TRBJ2-1; TRBD2 matches 10 bases. Germline CDR1 and CDR2: SGHTA and FQGNSA. CDR3 size: 17 residues. The trim removed 4 bases at V and 9 bases at J, leaving 15 bases unmatched. The CDR3 DNA is TGTGCCAGCAGCTCCGGGAAGCGGGGGGGCCCCCAGAGTGAGCAGTTCTTC. This encodes CASSSGKRGGPQSEQFF.

Turning to this clone: Other DNA sequences in the same sample also yield this CDR3. The V gene is TRBV5-1, the J gene TRBJ1-2; TRBD1 might be the D (5 bases). This CDR3 has 14 amino acids. In germline, CDR1 is SGHRS, CDR2 YFSETQ. V lost 4 bases and J 0 bases, leaving 10 bases between the germline ends. Here the CDR3 DNA reads TGCGCCAGCAGCAGAGACAGTGCTAACTATGGCTACACCTTC. It encodes CASSRDSANYGYTF.

The J gene is TRBJ2-7, the V gene TRBV7-9, with D maybe TRBD2 (7 bases). The CDR3 has 14 residues. Germline-derived CDR1 and CDR2 are SEHNR and FQNEAQ (reference sequence). V lost 8 bases and J 6 bases, leaving 20 bases between the germline ends. CDR3 in amino acids: CASGTRGGVGEQYF. DNA for the CDR3: TGTGCCAGCGGCACACGAGGGGGGGTTGGCGAGCAGTACTTC.

This clone was picked up a small number of times. V is TRBV19 and J is TRBJ1-2; TRBD1 matches at 8 bases. There are 16 residues in the CDR3. Trimming at V came to 4 bases and at J to 4 bases, leaving 11 bases not matched to a gene. The germline gives CDR1 LNHDA, CDR2 SQIVND (reference sequence). Here the CDR3 DNA reads TGTGCCAGTAGTAACGGACAGGGACTCTTTAGCTATGGCTACACCTTC. Translating it yields CASSNGQGLFSYGYTF.

This rearrangement joins TRBV6-1 to TRBJ2-7, with D perhaps matching TRBD2 (6 bases). The length of the CDR3 is 13 residues. V lost 3 bases, J lost 12 bases, and 18 bases lay in between. Germline assignment: CDR1 MNHNS and CDR2 SASEGT. DNA of the CDR3: TGTGCCAGCAGTGATAGCGGTTCCCGCCCGGCGTACTTC. This sequence encodes CASSDSGSRPAYF.

The rearrangement joins TRBV2 to TRBJ2-7, with 13 bases identical to TRBD2. CDR3 size: 15 residues. Losses at the gene ends were 4 bases for V and 5 bases for J; bases not matched to a gene: 5. The germline gives CDR1 SNHLY, CDR2 FYNNEI. CDR3 nucleotide sequence: TGTGCCAGCAGTGGGACTAGCGGGAGCTGGGACGAGCAGTACTTC. Translation: CASSGTSGSWDEQYF.

This clone was observed a few times. This chain links TRBV5-1 with TRBJ2-2; 8 bases are a match to TRBD2. Per the germline V gene, CDR1 is SGHRS and CDR2 is YFSETQ. The junction had 0 bases not matched to a gene; V was cut back by 5 bases and J by 3 bases. The CDR3 spans 13 residues. The CDR3 bases are TGCGCCAGCAGGACTAGCGACACCGGGGAGCTGTTTTTT. As protein: CASRTSDTGELFF.

The chain has TRBV5-1 and TRBJ1-4; D unresolved. The germline V gene has CDR1 SGHRS and CDR2 YFSETQ. The CDR3 is 14 residues long. Trimming cost V 3 bases and J 1 base, with 7 bases left between them. The DNA for the CDR3 is TGCGCCAGCAGCTGGAGTGGAACTAATGAAAAACTGTTTTTT. It translates to CASSWSGTNEKLFF.

About this clone: This sample also contains other DNA sequences that code for the same CDR3. The chain employs TRBV5-6 and TRBJ1-2; TRBD1 aligns across 10 bases. CDR1 is SGHDT and CDR2 is YYEEEE in the germline V gene. The CDR3 totals 14 residues. V shed 4 bases, J shed 3 bases, and the junction held 3 bases outside the gene matches. CDR3 DNA: TGTGCCAGCAGCAGGGACAGGGGAGACTATGGCTACACCTTC. This translates into CASSRDRGDYGYTF.

The chain combines TRBV27 with TRBJ2-2, with 8 bases that match TRBD2. Germline lookup yields CDR1 MNHEY and CDR2 SMNVEV (reference sequence). This CDR3 comprises 16 residues. V dropped 5 bases and J dropped 7; count of bases not matched to a gene: 12. Here the CDR3 DNA reads TGTGCCAGCAGTCCCGCCCGTGCGGCGGGGGGCGGGGAGCTGTTTTTT. Translated, it gives CASSPARAAGGGELFF.

The CDR3 is CASSLGDRGYSPLHF. CDR3 DNA sequence: TGTGCCAGCAGCTTAGGGGACAGGGGGTATTCACCCCTCCACTTT. This rearrangement joins TRBV7-6 to TRBJ1-6, with TRBD1 matching 11 bases. The germline V gene encodes CDR1 SGHVS and CDR2 FNYEAQ. The CDR3 consists of 15 residues. The V and J ends lost 1 base and 8 bases, in that order; junction bases with no gene match: 1.

The V and J genes are TRBV18 and TRBJ2-3; TRBD2 matches 14 bases. Germline loops: CDR1 KGHSH, CDR2 LQKENI. The CDR3 covers 16 residues. The V and J ends lost 3 bases and 3 bases, in that order; junction bases with no gene match: 2. CDR3 nucleotides: TGTGCCAGCTCACCTGGACTAGCGGGAGGAACAGATACGCAGTATTTT. Residues: CASSPGLAGGTDTQYF.

About this clone itself: In this CDR3 the conserved last residue, phenylalanine or tryptophan, is missing, so a read error is likely. This sequence joins TRBV25-1 and TRBJ1-1, with D maybe TRBD1 (6 bases). The length of the CDR3 is 14 residues. The germline gives CDR1 MGHDK, CDR2 SYGVNS. Between the trimmed V and J ends, which lost 6 bases and 5 bases, there was a span of 16 bases. The CDR3 is CASSPTGGRTEAFL. The CDR3 DNA reads TGTGCCAGCAGCCCGACAGGAGGAAGGACTGAAGCTTTCCTT.

V is TRBV25-1 and J is TRBJ1-2; TRBD1 agrees at 7 bases. V was clipped by 5 bases and J by 6 bases; unmatched bases: 9. This CDR3 region has 14 residues. The germline V gene encodes CDR1 MGHDK and CDR2 SYGVNS. This CDR3 is CASSYDGQDDGYTF. CDR3 in DNA: TGTGCCAGCAGTTATGACGGACAGGATGATGGCTACACCTTC.

This clone was detected only a few times. The chain has TRBV2 and TRBJ2-1, with 7 nucleotides matching TRBD2. Germline CDR1 reads SNHLY; CDR2 reads FYNNEI. The CDR3 loop spans 15 amino acids. V lost 7 bases and J lost 11; bases outside the gene matches: 17. CDR3 coding DNA: TGTGCCAGCATTGACGCTAGCGGCACATCCGGCAAGCAGTTCTTC. Its translation: CASIDASGTSGKQFF.

This clone was detected only a few times. The chain has TRBV7-2 and TRBJ2-1, with D tentatively TRBD2 (6 bases). This CDR3 contains 13 residues. V lost 8 bases to trimming and J lost 4 bases, with 12 bases between them. Looked up from germline, CDR1 is SGHTA and CDR2 is FQGNSA. The CDR3 here is CASGPRGYNEQFF. The CDR3 DNA reads as TGTGCCAGCGGCCCACGGGGGTACAATGAGCAGTTCTTC.

The chain combines TRBV6-5 with TRBJ1-1; weak D call: TRBD1 (5 bases). The CDR3 contains 15 residues. CDR1 is MNHEY and CDR2 is SVGAGI in the germline V gene. V was pared by 6 bases and J by 3 bases, with 17 bases between. The CDR3 here is CASSPPRGMHTEAFF. CDR3 DNA: TGTGCCAGCAGCCCACCCCGGGGGATGCACACTGAAGCTTTCTTT.

J is TRBJ2-7 and V is TRBV11-2, with 7 positions matching TRBD2. Germline assignment: CDR1 SGHAT and CDR2 FQNNGV. The CDR3 is 14 amino acids. After removal of 5 bases from V and 2 bases from J, the junction contained 6 bases not matched to a gene. CDR3 loop: CASSRGTNTYEQYF. As DNA, the CDR3 is TGTGCCAGCAGCCGAGGGACTAATACCTACGAGCAGTACTTC.

V usage is TRBV5-1 and J usage is TRBJ2-7; the D gene is possibly TRBD2 (5 bases). This CDR3 spans 13 amino acids. Germline assignment: CDR1 SGHRS and CDR2 YFSETQ. V was clipped by 4 bases and J by 1 base, with 9 bases between them. As DNA, the CDR3 is TGCGCCAGCAGCGTTGGGAGTTCCTACGAGCAGTACTTC. This sequence encodes CASSVGSSYEQYF.

This clone turned up a few times. The gene calls are TRBV6-1 and TRBJ2-7, with D uncertain. Germline V CDR1 and CDR2: MNHNS, SASEGT. CDR3 length: 13 residues. V was shortened by 6 bases and J by 6 bases, with 15 bases between the two germline ends. The CDR3: CASSPEPAAEQYF. DNA for the CDR3: TGTGCCAGCAGCCCGGAGCCCGCGGCCGAGCAGTACTTC.

Concerning this clone itself: The same CDR3 can be traced to other DNA sequences in this sample. The chain combines TRBV30 with TRBJ2-5; D perhaps matches TRBD2 (6 bases). CDR3 length equals 14 residues. The germline V gene has CDR1 GTSNPN and CDR2 SVGIG (reference sequence). Trimming took 2 bases from V and 0 from J, leaving 10 bases between them. DNA for the CDR3: TGTGCCTGGAGTAGGAGGGTCAACCAAGAGACCCAGTACTTC. Its translation: CAWSRRVNQETQYF. Full variable domain (outside the CDR3, taken from reference TRBV30 and TRBJ2-5): SQTIHQWPATLVQPVGSPLSLECTVEGTSNPNLYWYRQAAGRGLQLLFYSVGIGQISSEVPQNLSASRPQDRQFILSSKKLLLSDSGFYLCAWSRRVNQETQYFGPGTRLLVL.

The rearrangement links TRBV25-1 to TRBJ1-2, with D possibly TRBD1 on 6 matching bases. This CDR3 region has 15 residues. The V gene's germline CDR1 is MGHDK and CDR2 SYGVNS. Between the trimmed V and J ends, which lost 3 bases and 6 bases, there was a span of 17 bases. The chain's CDR3 is CASSEPSTGQDGYTF. CDR3 DNA sequence: TGTGCCAGCAGTGAGCCTTCTACAGGGCAGGATGGCTACACCTTC.

The chain carries TRBV9 and TRBJ2-2, with 11 bases that match TRBD2. CDR3 size: 16 residues. The germline V gene encodes CDR1 SGDLS and CDR2 YYNGEE. The V and J ends lost 5 bases and 1 base, in that order; junction bases with no gene match: 4. The CDR3 spells CASSPGLAGNTGELFF. The DNA for the CDR3 is TGTGCCAGCAGTCCTGGACTAGCGGGGAACACCGGGGAGCTGTTTTTT.

The table lists this clone with a few counts. The chain joins TRBV2 to TRBJ2-1, with 9 bases fitting TRBD1. CDR1 and CDR2 (germline): SNHLY, FYNNEI. After removal of 6 bases from V and 7 bases from J, the junction contained 10 bases not matched to a gene. The CDR3 runs to 15 residues. DNA of the CDR3: TGTGCCAGCAGCCAACAGGGGGCGGGGGTGAATGAGCAGTTCTTC. Encoded protein: CASSQQGAGVNEQFF.

The V and J genes are TRBV19 and TRBJ1-1, with TRBD1 matching 7 bases. This CDR3 has 13 amino acids. Looked up from germline, CDR1 is LNHDA and CDR2 is SQIVND (reference sequence). V shed 10 bases and J 0 bases; nucleotides not matched to a gene: 5. CDR3 bases: TGTGCCACTAGGGGGCAGATGAACACTGAAGCTTTCTTT. As protein: CATRGQMNTEAFF. Full variable domain (outside the CDR3, taken from reference TRBV19 and TRBJ1-1): DGGITQSPKYLFRKEGQNVTLSCEQNLNHDAMYWYRQDPGQGLRLIYYSQIVNDFQKGDIAEGYSVSREKKESFPLTVTSAQKNPTAFYLCATRGQMNTEAFFGQGTRLTVV.

This chain links TRBV9 with TRBJ1-2; 10 bases map to TRBD1. Looked up from germline, CDR1 is SGDLS and CDR2 is YYNGEE. CDR3 length: 14 residues. V lost 5 bases and J lost 4; bases outside the gene matches: 5. The CDR3 DNA sequence: TGTGCCAGCAGGCGGGACAGGGGATTCTATGGCTACACCTTC. It specifies CASRRDRGFYGYTF.